The subject of this entry is one TCR beta chain. What it recognizes is unknown. The CDR3 length is 18 residues. J was trimmed by 8 bases and V by 0 bases; bases with no gene match: 11. The germline gives CDR1 SGHNT, CDR2 YYREEE (reference sequence). This entry comes from a study of cytomegalovirus exposure and HLA in healthy donors. About the research overall: Earlier, 117 million unique TCR beta sequences were recovered from about 170 million T cells by an analysis.

Use of 60 Vbeta and 13 Jbeta primers characterized the PCR. The protocol was immunoSEQ multiplex PCR, while the TCRdb copy is restricted to in-frame clones and leaves out a portion. Among around 100,000 clones listed, roughly 77% were seen once. When sampled, the donors appeared nominally healthy, though they likely had unrecorded immune exposures. Whole-study findings and limits: Data from an earlier analysis indicated that most TCR beta V segments were productive either about 87% or about 30% of the time.

The sample taken for sequencing was PBMCs. The receptor comes from a woman aged 18-35 years in good health and CMV-seropositive. The chain couples TRBV5-4 to TRBJ2-2; 12 bases are a match to TRBD2. The CDR3 DNA sequence: TGTGCCAGCAGCTTGGGGACTAGCGGGGCCCTCAACGGTGGGGAGCTGTTTTTT. Protein: CASSLGTSGALNGGELFF.